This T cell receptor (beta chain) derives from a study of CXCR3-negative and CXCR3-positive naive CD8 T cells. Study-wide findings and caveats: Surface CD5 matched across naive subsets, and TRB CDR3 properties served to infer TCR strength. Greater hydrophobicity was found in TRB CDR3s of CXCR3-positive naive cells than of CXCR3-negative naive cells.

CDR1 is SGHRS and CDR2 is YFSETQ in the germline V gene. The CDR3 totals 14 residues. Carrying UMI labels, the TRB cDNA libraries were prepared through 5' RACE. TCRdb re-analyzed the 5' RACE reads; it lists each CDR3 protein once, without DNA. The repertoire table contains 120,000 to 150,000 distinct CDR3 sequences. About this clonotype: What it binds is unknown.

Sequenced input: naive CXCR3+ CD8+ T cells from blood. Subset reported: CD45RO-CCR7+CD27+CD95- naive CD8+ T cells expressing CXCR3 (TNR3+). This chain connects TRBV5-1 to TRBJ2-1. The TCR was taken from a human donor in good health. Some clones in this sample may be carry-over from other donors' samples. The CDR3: CASSLLAPQDEQFF.